The sequence of this TCR beta chain was determined in a study of shared clonotypes between healthy human individuals. Regarding the study as a whole: Represented diversity (both genetic and exposure-history) was limited by the small number of donors.

Assay execution took place at the deep level. Assay: immunoSEQ multiplex PCR; the TCRdb copy retains only in-frame clones and omits some. The sample gives roughly 810,000 clones, about 96% of which show up once; less than 0.3% is in the top ten. A word on this clone: The target antigen is unknown.

Terminally differentiated effector memory CD45RA+ cells were left out of the naive CD8 fraction, which was CD45RO-negative and positively selected for CCR7. Donors included only healthy HIV-negative adults lacking recent acute infections or vaccinations. J gave up 8 bases and V 3 bases, and 8 bases lay outside the gene matches. This CDR3 has 14 residues. Germline CDR1 is MDHEN and CDR2 is SYDVKM. The sequence derives from a man aged 25 to 40 in good health. Specimen: naive CD8+ T cells sorted from blood. The chain is built from TRBV28 and TRBJ1-1; 8 bases map to TRBD1. CDR3 sequence: CASSFPGTGGEAFF. CDR3 in DNA: TGTGCCAGCAGTTTCCCCGGGACAGGTGGGGAAGCTTTCTTT.